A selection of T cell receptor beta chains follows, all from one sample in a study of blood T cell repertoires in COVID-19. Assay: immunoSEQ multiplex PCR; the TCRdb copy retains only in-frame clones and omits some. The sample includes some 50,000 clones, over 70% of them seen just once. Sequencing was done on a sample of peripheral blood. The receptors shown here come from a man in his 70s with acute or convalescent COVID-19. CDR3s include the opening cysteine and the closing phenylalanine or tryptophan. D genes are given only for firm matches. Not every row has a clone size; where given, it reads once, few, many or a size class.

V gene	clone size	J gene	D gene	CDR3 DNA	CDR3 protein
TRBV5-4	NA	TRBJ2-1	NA	TGTGCCAGCAGCTCCCAGATGGGGGCAGGAGAGCAGTTCTTC	CASSSQMGAGEQFF
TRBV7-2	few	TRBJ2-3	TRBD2	TGTGCCAGCAGCTACCGTGCGGGAGTGACAGATACGCAGTATTTT	CASSYRAGVTDTQYF
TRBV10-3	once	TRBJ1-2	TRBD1	TGTGCCATCGCCAGGGGGGCATTAGCTAACTATGGCTACACCTTC	CAIARGALANYGYTF
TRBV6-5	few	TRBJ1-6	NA	TGTGCCAGCACCTATTCCGGGACTCTAAATTCACCCCTCCACTTT	CASTYSGTLNSPLHF
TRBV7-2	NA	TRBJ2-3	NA	TGTGCCAGCAGCTTAGGCGCTGCGGGTGGCGAAGATACGCAGTATTTT	CASSLGAAGGEDTQYF
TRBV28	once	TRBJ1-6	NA	TGTGCCAGCATACTAGCTCGGGGAGATTCACCCCTCCACTTT	CASILARGDSPLHF
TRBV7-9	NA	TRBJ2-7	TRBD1	TGTGCCAGCAGCCGAGACAGGGGCTCACTCGAGCAGTACTTC	CASSRDRGSLEQYF
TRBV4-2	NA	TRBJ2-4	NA	TGTGCCAGCAGCCAAGACCCTACAGGGCAAAACATTCAGTACTTC	CASSQDPTGQNIQYF
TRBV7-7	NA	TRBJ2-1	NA	TGTGCCAGCAGCAGCCAAATGGGGGGAGAGCAGTTCTTC	CASSSQMGGEQFF
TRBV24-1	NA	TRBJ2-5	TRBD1	TGTGCCACCAGTGATTTCAGGGGGCTAGAGACCCAGTACTTC	CATSDFRGLETQYF
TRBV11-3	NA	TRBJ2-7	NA	TGTGCCAGCAGCCCTGTCCGGGGGAGCGGCGAGCAGTACTTC	CASSPVRGSGEQYF
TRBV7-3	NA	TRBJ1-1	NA	TGTGCCAGCAGCAAACAGGAGAACACTGAAGCTTTCTTT	CASSKQENTEAFF
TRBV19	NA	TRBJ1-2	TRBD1	TGTGCCAGTAGTCTACAGGGGGTCTCCTATGGCTACACCTTC	CASSLQGVSYGYTF
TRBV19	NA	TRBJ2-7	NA	TGTGCCAGTAGTATAGAGCACGGACCGGCGGGAGAGCAGTACTTC	CASSIEHGPAGEQYF
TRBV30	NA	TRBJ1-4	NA	TGTGCCTGGAGTGTGTGGGGAGTAGGTGAAAAACTGTTTTTT	CAWSVWGVGEKLFF
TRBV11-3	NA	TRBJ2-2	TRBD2	TGTGCCAGCAGCTTTTCGGGAGGGGGGTCCGGGGAGCTGTTTTTT	CASSFSGGGSGELFF
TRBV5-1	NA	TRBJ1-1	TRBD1	TGCGCCAGCAGCTTGGTCGGGACAGGTGAAGCTTTCTTT	CASSLVGTGEAFF
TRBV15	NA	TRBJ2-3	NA	TGTGCCACCAGCAGAGATGAGGTGGACGGGGGAGTATTTAGCACAGATACGCAGTATTTT	CATSRDEVDGGVFSTDTQYF
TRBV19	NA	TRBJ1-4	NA	TGTGCCAGTACCCCAACGGGGGATACGGAAAAACTGTTTTTT	CASTPTGDTEKLFF
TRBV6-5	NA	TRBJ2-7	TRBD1	TGTGCCAGCAGTTACTTCCGGGACAGACCCTACGAGCAGTACTTC	CASSYFRDRPYEQYF
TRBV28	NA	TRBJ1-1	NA	TGTGCCAGCTGGAGACACACTGAAGCTTTCTTT	CASWRHTEAFF
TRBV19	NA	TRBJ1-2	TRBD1	TGTGCCAGTAGTCTCGACAGGGTTTTAGTGGATGGCTACACCTTC	CASSLDRVLVDGYTF
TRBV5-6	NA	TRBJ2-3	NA	TGTGCCAGCAGCTTCACGAGAGGGAGGGATACGCAGTATTTT	CASSFTRGRDTQYF
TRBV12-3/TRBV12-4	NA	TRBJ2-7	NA	TGTGCCAGCAGTTTACTAGTTTCCTACGAGCAGTACTTC	CASSLLVSYEQYF
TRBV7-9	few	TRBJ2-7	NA	TGTGCCAGCAGCCCGGGTGGCTCCCAGGGTCTCCACGAGCAGTACTTC	CASSPGGSQGLHEQYF
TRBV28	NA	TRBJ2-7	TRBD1	TGTGCCAGCAGTTTAACCGGACAGGGGGCGCGGAACGAGCAGTACTTC	CASSLTGQGARNEQYF
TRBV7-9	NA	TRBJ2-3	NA	TGTGCCAGCAGCTCTACAGGGCGAGATACGCAGTATTTT	CASSSTGRDTQYF
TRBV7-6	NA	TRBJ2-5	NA	TGTGCCAGCAGCTTAGGGGCGGAACGGGAGATCCAAGAGACCCAGTACTTC	CASSLGAEREIQETQYF
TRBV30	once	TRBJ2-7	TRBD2	TGTGCCTGGAGTACTAGCGGGACCCACGAGCAGTACTTC	CAWSTSGTHEQYF
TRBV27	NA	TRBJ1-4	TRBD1	TGTGCCAGCACCAGGGGGGACATGGACGGGGAAAAACTGTTTTTT	CASTRGDMDGEKLFF
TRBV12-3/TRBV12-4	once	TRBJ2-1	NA	TGTGCCAGCAGTCTCTTAGCGGACAATGAGCAGTTCTTC	CASSLLADNEQFF
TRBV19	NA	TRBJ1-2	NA	TGTGCAACCTCGCAGGGCTATGGCTACACCTTC	CATSQGYGYTF
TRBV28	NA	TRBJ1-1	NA	TGTGCCAGCAGCTTCCCCTCCGGGGCTTTCTTT	CASSFPSGAFF
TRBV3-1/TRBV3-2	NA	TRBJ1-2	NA	TGTGCCAGCAGCCAAGATTATTCGGATGGCTACACCTTC	CASSQDYSDGYTF
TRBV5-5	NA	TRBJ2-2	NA	TGTGCCAGCAGCTTTACAGGGACCGGGGAGCTGTTTTTT	CASSFTGTGELFF
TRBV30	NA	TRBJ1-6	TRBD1	TGTGCCTGGAGTGTAACAGGGGGGAATAATTCACCCCTCCACTTT	CAWSVTGGNNSPLHF
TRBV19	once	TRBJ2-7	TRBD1	TGTGCCAGTAGTATAGTTCGGACAGGAGTTTCCTACGAGCAGTACTTC	CASSIVRTGVSYEQYF
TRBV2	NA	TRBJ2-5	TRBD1	TGTGCCAGCATGCGCCCGGGACAGGGGGCTTTAGAGACCCAGTACTTC	CASMRPGQGALETQYF
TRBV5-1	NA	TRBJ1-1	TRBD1	TGCGCCAGCAGCGCCGGGACAGGGGAAGCTTTCTTT	CASSAGTGEAFF
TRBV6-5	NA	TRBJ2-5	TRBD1	TGTGCCAGCCCCCGGACAGGATCCCAAGAGACCCAGTACTTC	CASPRTGSQETQYF
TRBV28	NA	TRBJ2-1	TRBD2	TGTGCCAGCAGAAGACTAGCTCCTCCCTACAATGAGCAGTTCTTC	CASRRLAPPYNEQFF
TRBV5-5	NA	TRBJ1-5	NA	TGTGCCAGCAGCTTGGGTCAGACTTATCAGCCCCAGCATTTT	CASSLGQTYQPQHF
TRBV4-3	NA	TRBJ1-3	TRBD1	TGCGCCAGCAGCCAAGGGACAGGTAGACTTGGAAACACCATATATTTT	CASSQGTGRLGNTIYF
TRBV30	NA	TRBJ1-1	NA	TGTGCCGGGACATTGAACACTGAAGCTTTCTTT	CAGTLNTEAFF
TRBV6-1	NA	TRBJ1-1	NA	TGTGCCAGCTCCCAGGGGCTGTCTGAAGCTTTCTTT	CASSQGLSEAFF